Below are 15 T cell receptor beta chains sequenced from a single sample in a study of identical twins. Each CDR3 protein gets one entry after TCRdb re-called the 5' RACE reads with MiXCR. The table records a few hundred thousand distinct CDR3 sequences, 10% of them present only once. Sample: memory T cells sorted from blood. The source of these receptors is a man aged 50-60 years in good health.

There are many counts of this clonotype. This sequence joins TRBV11-2 and TRBJ2-3; 7 positions agree with TRBD2. CDR3 length: 16 amino acids. The V gene end was trimmed by 4 bases and the J gene end by 1 base; junction bases not matched to a gene: 8. CDR1 and CDR2 (germline): SGHAT, FQNNGV. CDR3 residues: CASSSKQLARTDTQYF. CDR3 sequence (DNA): TGTGCCAGCAGCTCGAAGCAACTAGCGCGCACAGATACGCAGTATTTT.

This clonotype was counted at least ten times. This chain connects TRBV28 to TRBJ2-2, with 11 positions matching TRBD1. The CDR3 runs to 14 residues. With 8 bases clipped from V and 6 bases from J, the junction kept 5 bases outside the gene matches. CDR1 and CDR2 (germline): MDHEN, SYDVKM. CDR3 sequence reads: CASLDRGLSGELFF. The CDR3 nucleotides are TGTGCCAGCCTGGACAGGGGGCTCTCCGGGGAGCTGTTTTTT.

This clonotype occurred a few times. The chain has TRBV6-2 or TRBV6-3 and TRBJ2-7; D is ambiguous. The CDR3 loop spans 13 amino acids. Germline values: CDR1 MNHEY, CDR2 SVGEGT. The germline V and J ends were trimmed by 11 bases and 2 bases, with 16 bases remaining between them. CDR3 nucleotides: TGTGCCTCCTCCGATCGTTTGACCTACGAGCAGTACTTC. Translation gives CASSDRLTYEQYF.

Ten or more counts support this clonotype. The chain couples TRBV5-1 to TRBJ1-2; a weak D match, TRBD1 (5 bases). Germline CDR1 reads SGHRS; CDR2 reads YFSETQ. The V and J ends lost 3 bases and 0 bases respectively, with 12 bases between them. The CDR3 contains 15 residues. The CDR3 DNA sequence: TGCGCCAGCAGCTATCTTAGGGGTTCTAACTATGGCTACACCTTC. Protein sequence: CASSYLRGSNYGYTF.

CDR3: CASSQGVLEAFF. For the CDR3, the DNA is TGTGCCAGCAGCCAGGGGGTGCTTGAAGCTTTCTTT. The chain uses TRBV6-1 and TRBJ1-1, with 7 bases lining up with TRBD1. This CDR3 contains 12 residues. CDR1 is MNHNS and CDR2 is SASEGT in the germline V gene. Trimming removed 6 bases from V and 7 bases from J; junction bases left unmatched: 5.

The sample holds a few counts of this clonotype. The chain couples TRBV12-3 or TRBV12-4 to TRBJ1-5; D unresolved. The CDR3 extends over 14 amino acids. With 5 bases removed from V and 4 bases from J, the gap between germline ends came to 12 bases. The CDR3 DNA sequence: TGTGCCAGCAGTAACGGACGGGAAAATCAGCCCCAGCATTTT. Protein sequence: CASSNGRENQPQHF.

J is TRBJ2-3 and V is TRBV1. TRBV1 represents a pseudogene. This CDR3 is built from 16 residues. The CDR3 DNA sequence: TGCACCAGCAGCCAAGATAAGAATCCTAGCACAGATACGCAGTATTTT. It yields the protein CTSSQDKNPSTDTQYF.

This clonotype was seen at least ten times. This chain connects TRBV5-1 to TRBJ1-1; TRBD1 might be the D (5 bases). Trimming cost V 0 bases and J 6 bases, with 15 bases left between them. Germline V gives CDR1 SGHRS, CDR2 YFSETQ. The CDR3 totals 15 residues. In DNA form, the CDR3 reads TGCGCCAGCAGCTTGGGCGGGGGTCGGCGGGCTGAAGCTTTCTTT. Its protein is CASSLGGGRRAEAFF. Variable domain in full (rest from reference TRBV5-1 and TRBJ1-1): KAGVTQTPRYLIKTRGQQVTLSCSPISGHRSVSWYQQTPGQGLQFLFEYFSETQRNKGNFPGRFSGRQFSNSRSEMNVSTLELGDSALYLCASSLGGGRRAEAFFGQGTRLTVV.

The rearrangement links TRBV12-3 or TRBV12-4 to TRBJ2-4, with D hard to call. This CDR3 spans 15 amino acids. Trimming removed 3 bases from V and 0 bases from J, with 9 bases in between. DNA of the CDR3: TGTGCCAGCAGTTTTTCGACTCTAGCCAAAAACATTCAGTACTTC. Protein product: CASSFSTLAKNIQYF.

This clonotype has at least ten counts. The chain recombines TRBV20-1 with TRBJ2-7; 9 nucleotides match TRBD1. This CDR3 is built from 13 residues. Losses at the gene ends were 4 bases for V and 5 bases for J; bases not matched to a gene: 6. The germline CDR1 and CDR2 sequences are DFQATT and SNEGSKA (reference sequence). CDR3 in DNA: TGCAGTGCTAAGGGACAGGGAGGTGACGAGCAGTACTTC. This translates into CSAKGQGGDEQYF.

This clonotype was counted at least ten times. V usage is TRBV28 and J usage is TRBJ1-4; D is possibly TRBD1 (5 bases). Trimming shortened V by 1 base and J by 12 bases, and 15 bases separated the two germline ends. This CDR3 spans 14 amino acids. Germline CDR1 MDHEN, CDR2 SYDVKM. The CDR3: CASSLSQGRTELFF. CDR3 coding DNA: TGTGCCAGCAGTTTATCGCAGGGAAGGACGGAACTGTTTTTT.

The CDR3 DNA reads TGTGCCAGCAGTATACCGGACAGGAGCTCCTACGAGCAGTACTTC. This encodes CASSIPDRSSYEQYF. The genes are TRBV28 and TRBJ2-7; 7 bases map to TRBD1. Germline V CDR1 and CDR2: MDHEN, SYDVKM. With V trimmed by 5 bases and J by 0 bases, 7 bases remained unmatched. This CDR3 is built from 15 residues.

This clonotype turned up a few times. V and J are TRBV20-1 and TRBJ1-5, with TRBD1 matching over 7 bases. J gave up 4 bases and V 5 bases, and 5 bases lay outside the gene matches. Germline lookup yields CDR1 DFQATT and CDR2 SNEGSKA (reference sequence). This CDR3 spans 13 amino acids. The CDR3 protein is CSADPGGNQPQHF. The CDR3 nucleotides read TGCAGTGCTGACCCAGGGGGGAATCAGCCCCAGCATTTT.

The chain carries TRBV11-2 and TRBJ1-1; D is unclear. The germline gives CDR1 SGHAT, CDR2 FQNNGV. Trimming shortened V by 4 bases and J by 9 bases, and 18 bases separated the two germline ends. The CDR3 is 14 residues long. CDR3 loop: CASSSPIGKQKAFF. The CDR3 DNA reads TGTGCCAGCAGCTCCCCAATAGGGAAGCAAAAAGCTTTCTTT.

The chain uses TRBV3-1 and TRBJ1-2, with 9 bases that match TRBD1. CDR1 LGHDT and CDR2 YNNKEL come from the germline V gene (reference sequence). The CDR3 length is 13 residues. The trim removed 4 bases at V and 7 bases at J, leaving 4 bases unmatched. CDR3 sequence reads: CASSPGTGSGYTF. The CDR3 DNA reads as TGTGCCAGCAGCCCCGGGACAGGGTCTGGCTACACCTTC. The full variable domain, in which reference TRBV3-1 and TRBJ1-2 provide the parts outside the CDR3, is DTAVSQTPKYLVTQMGNDKSIKCEQNLGHDTMYWYKQDSKKFLKIMFSYNNKELIINETVPNRFSPKSPDKAHLNLHINSLELGDSAVYFCASSPGTGSGYTFGSGTRLTVV.